This T cell receptor (beta chain) was obtained from a study of glioma-infiltrating T cells after dendritic cell vaccination. Regarding time point: after dendritic cell vaccination, including at tumor progression/relapse. The immunoSEQ assay amplified TCRB CDR3 from up to 2 ug DNA. The method was immunoSEQ multiplex PCR; TCRdb's version includes in-frame clones alone and lacks a portion of them. The sample has around 78,000 clones; roughly 84% are singletons. Unmatched junction bases numbered 7, after V lost 3 bases and J lost 5 bases. There are 15 residues in the CDR3. The V gene's germline CDR1 is SNHLY and CDR2 FYNNEI.

The chain couples TRBV2 to TRBJ2-1; 7 nucleotides match TRBD2. The input for sequencing was blood, taken after dendritic cell vaccination. The sequence came from a human donor with glioblastoma. The CDR3 DNA sequence: TGTGCCAGCAGTGACCCGCGGGGGTCCCACAATGAGCAGTTCTTC. This codes for CASSDPRGSHNEQFF.